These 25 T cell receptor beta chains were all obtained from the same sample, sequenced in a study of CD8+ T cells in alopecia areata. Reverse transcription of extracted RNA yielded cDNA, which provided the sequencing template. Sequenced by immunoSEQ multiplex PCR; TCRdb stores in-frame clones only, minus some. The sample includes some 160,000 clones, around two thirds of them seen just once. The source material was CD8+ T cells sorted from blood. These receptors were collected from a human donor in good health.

The CDR3 bases are TGTGCCACCAGCAGAGCGAACCTAGGTGATGGGACCCAGTACTTC. Its translation: CATSRANLGDGTQYF. The gene calls are TRBV15 and TRBJ2-5, with D unclear. V was clipped by 1 base and J by 7 bases, with 16 bases between them. Germline lookup yields CDR1 LNHNV and CDR2 YYDKDF (reference sequence). This CDR3 contains 15 residues. Full variable domain (remainder filled in from reference TRBV15 and TRBJ2-5): DAMVIQNPRYQVTQFGKPVTLSCSQTLNHNVMYWYQQKSSQAPKLLFHYYDKDFNNEADTPDNFQSRRPNTSFCFLDIRSPGLGDTAMYLCATSRANLGDGTQYFGPGTRLLVL.

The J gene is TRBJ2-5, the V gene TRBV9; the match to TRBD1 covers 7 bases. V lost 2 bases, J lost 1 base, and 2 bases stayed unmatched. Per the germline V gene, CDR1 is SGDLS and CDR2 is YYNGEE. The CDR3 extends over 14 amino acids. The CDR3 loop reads CASSVEGAQETQYF. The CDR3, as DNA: TGTGCCAGCAGCGTTGAGGGGGCCCAAGAGACCCAGTACTTC.

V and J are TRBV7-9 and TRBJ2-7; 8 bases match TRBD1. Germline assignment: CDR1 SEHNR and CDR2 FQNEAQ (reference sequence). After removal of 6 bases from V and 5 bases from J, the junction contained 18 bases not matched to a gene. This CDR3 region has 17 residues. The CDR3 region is CASSSLLQGGPRDEQYF. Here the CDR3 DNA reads TGTGCCAGCAGTTCCCTCTTACAGGGGGGTCCACGCGACGAGCAGTACTTC.

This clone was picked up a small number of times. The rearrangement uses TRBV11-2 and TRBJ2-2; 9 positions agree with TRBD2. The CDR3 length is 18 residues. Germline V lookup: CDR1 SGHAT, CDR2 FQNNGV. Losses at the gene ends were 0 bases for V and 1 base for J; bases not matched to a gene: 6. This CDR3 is CASSLEGRLAVNTGELFF. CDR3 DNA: TGTGCCAGCAGCTTAGAGGGTAGACTAGCGGTGAACACCGGGGAGCTGTTTTTT.

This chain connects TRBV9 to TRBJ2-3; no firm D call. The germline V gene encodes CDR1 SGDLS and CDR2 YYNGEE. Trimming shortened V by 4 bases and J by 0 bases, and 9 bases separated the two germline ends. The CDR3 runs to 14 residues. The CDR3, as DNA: TGTGCCAGCAGCCCCTCGGACAGCACAGATACGCAGTATTTT. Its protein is CASSPSDSTDTQYF.

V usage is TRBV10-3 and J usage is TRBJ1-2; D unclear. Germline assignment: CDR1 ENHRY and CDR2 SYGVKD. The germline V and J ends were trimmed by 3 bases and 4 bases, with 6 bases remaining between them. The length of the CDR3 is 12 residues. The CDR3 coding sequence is TGTGCCATCAGTGAACAGAGCTATGGCTACACCTTC. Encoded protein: CAISEQSYGYTF.

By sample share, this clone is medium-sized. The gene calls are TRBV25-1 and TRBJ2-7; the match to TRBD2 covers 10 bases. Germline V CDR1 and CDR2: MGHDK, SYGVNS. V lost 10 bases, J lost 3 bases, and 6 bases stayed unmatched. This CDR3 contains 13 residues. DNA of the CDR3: TGTGCCACCCGAGCGGGAGGGAGCTACGAGCAGTACTTC. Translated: CATRAGGSYEQYF.

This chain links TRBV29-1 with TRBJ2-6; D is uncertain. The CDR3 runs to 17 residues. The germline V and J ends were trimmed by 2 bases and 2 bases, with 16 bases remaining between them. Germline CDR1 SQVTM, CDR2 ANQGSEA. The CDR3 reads CSVELRSSGAGANVLTF. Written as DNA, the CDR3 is TGCAGCGTTGAATTGAGGTCTAGTGGTGCTGGGGCCAACGTCCTGACTTTC. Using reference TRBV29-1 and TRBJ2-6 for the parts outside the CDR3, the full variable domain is SAVISQKPSRDICQRGTSLTIQCQVDSQVTMMFWYRQQPGQSLTLIATANQGSEATYESGFVIDKFPISRPNLTFSTLTVSNMSPEDSSIYLCSVELRSSGAGANVLTFGAGSRLTVL.

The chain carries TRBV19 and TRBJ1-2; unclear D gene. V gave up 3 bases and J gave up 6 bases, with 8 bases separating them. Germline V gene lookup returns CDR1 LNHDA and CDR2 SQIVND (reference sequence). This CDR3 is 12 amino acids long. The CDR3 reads CASSMGINGYTF. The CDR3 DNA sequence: TGTGCCAGTAGTATGGGGATAAATGGCTACACCTTC.

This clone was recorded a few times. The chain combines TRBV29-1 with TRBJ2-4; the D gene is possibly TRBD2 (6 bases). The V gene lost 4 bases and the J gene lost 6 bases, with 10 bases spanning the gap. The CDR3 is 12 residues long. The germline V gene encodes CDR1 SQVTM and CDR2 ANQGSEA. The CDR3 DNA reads TGCAGCGTTGTCTACGGGGGAAACATTCAGTACTTC. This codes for CSVVYGGNIQYF.

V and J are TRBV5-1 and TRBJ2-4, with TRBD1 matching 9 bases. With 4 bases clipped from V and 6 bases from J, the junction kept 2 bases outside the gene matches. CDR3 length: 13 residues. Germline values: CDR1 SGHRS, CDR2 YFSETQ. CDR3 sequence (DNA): TGCGCCAGCAGCCGGGGACAGGGAAACATTCAGTACTTC. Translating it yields CASSRGQGNIQYF.

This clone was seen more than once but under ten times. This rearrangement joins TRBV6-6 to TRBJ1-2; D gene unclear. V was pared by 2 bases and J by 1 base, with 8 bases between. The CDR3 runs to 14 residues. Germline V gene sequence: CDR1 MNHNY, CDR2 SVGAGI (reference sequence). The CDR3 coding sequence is TGTGCCAGCAGTTACGCAGTCGTTAACTATGGCTACACCTTC. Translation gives CASSYAVVNYGYTF.

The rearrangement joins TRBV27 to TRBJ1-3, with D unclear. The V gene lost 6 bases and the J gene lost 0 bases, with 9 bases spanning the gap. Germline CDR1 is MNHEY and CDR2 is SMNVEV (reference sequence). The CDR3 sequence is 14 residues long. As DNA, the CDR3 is TGTGCCAGCAGGGGGTCACTCTCTGGAAACACCATATATTTT. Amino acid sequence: CASRGSLSGNTIYF.

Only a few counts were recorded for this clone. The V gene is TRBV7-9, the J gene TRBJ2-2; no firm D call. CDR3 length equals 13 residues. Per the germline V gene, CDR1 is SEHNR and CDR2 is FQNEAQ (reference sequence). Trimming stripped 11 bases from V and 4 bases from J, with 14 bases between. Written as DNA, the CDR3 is TGTGCCTCCCCGACGTCGGTCACCGGGGAGCTGTTTTTT. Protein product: CASPTSVTGELFF.

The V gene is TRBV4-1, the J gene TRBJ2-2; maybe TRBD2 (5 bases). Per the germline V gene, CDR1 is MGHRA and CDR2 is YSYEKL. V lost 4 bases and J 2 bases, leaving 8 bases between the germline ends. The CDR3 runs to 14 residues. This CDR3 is CASSLRGNTGELFF. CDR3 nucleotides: TGCGCCAGCAGCCTCCGGGGTAACACCGGGGAGCTGTTTTTT.

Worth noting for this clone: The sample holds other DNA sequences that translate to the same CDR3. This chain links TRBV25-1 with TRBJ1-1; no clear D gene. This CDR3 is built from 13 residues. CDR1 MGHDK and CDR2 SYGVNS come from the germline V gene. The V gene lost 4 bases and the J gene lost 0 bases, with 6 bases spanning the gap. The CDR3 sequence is CASSAGLNTEAFF. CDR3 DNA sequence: TGTGCCAGCAGTGCAGGTTTGAACACTGAAGCTTTCTTT.

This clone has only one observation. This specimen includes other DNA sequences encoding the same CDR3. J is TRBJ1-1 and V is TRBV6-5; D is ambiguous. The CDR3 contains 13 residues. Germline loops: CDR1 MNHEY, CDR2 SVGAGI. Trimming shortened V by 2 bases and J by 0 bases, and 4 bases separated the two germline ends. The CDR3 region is CASSYGMNTEAFF. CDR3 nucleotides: TGTGCCAGCAGTTACGGGATGAACACTGAAGCTTTCTTT.

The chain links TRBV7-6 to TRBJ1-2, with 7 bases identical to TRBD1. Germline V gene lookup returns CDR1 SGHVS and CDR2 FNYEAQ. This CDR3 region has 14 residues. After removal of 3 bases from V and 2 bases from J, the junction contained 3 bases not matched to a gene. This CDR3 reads CASSFGTANYGYTF. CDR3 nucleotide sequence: TGTGCCAGCAGCTTCGGGACAGCGAACTATGGCTACACCTTC.

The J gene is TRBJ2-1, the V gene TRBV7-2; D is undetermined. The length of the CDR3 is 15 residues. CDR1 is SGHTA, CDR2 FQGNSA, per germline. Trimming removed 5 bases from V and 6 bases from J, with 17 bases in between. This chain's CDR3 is CASSPLFGDRNEQFF. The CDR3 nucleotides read TGTGCCAGCAGCCCTCTATTTGGGGATCGCAATGAGCAGTTCTTC.

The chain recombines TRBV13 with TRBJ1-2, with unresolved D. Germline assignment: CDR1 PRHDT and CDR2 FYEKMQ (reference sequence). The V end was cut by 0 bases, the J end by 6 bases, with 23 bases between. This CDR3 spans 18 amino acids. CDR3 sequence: CASSLGGAVQAAPNGYTF. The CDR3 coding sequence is TGTGCCAGCAGCTTAGGTGGAGCAGTCCAGGCGGCTCCGAATGGCTACACCTTC.

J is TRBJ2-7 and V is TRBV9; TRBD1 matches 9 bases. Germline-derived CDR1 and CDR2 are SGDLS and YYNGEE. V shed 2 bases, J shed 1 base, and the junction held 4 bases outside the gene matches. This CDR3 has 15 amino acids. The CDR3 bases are TGTGCCAGCAGCGTCGGGACAGGGATATCCTACGAGCAGTACTTC. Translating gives CASSVGTGISYEQYF. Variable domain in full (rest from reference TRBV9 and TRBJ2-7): DSGVTQTPKHLITATGQRVTLRCSPRSGDLSVYWYQQSLDQGLQFLIQYYNGEERAKGNILERFSAQQFPDLHSELNLSSLELGDSALYFCASSVGTGISYEQYFGPGTRLTVT.

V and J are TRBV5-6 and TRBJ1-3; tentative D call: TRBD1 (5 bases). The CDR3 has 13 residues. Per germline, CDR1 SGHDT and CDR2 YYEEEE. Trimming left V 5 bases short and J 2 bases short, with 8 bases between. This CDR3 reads CASSSGPGNTIYF. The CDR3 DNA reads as TGTGCCAGCAGTTCGGGACCTGGAAACACCATATATTTT.

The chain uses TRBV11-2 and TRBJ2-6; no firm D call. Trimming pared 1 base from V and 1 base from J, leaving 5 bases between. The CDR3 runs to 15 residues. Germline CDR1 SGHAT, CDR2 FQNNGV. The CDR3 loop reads CASSLGGSGANVLTF. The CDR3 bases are TGTGCCAGCAGCTTAGGGGGATCTGGGGCCAACGTCCTGACTTTC.

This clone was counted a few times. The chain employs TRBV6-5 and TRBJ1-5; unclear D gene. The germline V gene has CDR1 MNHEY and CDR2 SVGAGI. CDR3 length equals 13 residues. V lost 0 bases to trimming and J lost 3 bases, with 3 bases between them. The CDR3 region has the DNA TGTGCCAGCAGTTACTCCTTCAATCAGCCCCAGCATTTT. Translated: CASSYSFNQPQHF.

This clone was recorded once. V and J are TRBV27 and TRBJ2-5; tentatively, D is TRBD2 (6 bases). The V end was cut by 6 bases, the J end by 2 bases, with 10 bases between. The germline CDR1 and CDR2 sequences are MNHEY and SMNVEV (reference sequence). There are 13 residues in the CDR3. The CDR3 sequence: CASRDYPQETQYF. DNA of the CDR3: TGTGCCAGCAGGGACTACCCTCAAGAGACCCAGTACTTC.